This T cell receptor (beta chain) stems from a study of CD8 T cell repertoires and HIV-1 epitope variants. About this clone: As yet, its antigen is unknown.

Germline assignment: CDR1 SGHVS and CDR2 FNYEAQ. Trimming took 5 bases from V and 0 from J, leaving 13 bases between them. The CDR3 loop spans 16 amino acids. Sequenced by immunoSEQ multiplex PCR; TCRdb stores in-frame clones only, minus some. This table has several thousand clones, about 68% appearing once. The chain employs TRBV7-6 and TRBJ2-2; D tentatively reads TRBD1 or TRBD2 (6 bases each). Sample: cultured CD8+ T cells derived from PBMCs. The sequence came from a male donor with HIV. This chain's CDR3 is CASSRGGTANTGELFF. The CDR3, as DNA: TGTGCCAGCAGCCGAGGGGGGACGGCGAACACCGGGGAGCTGTTTTTT.